The clone carrying this TCR beta chain was seen a single time. Its target is not known. Using immunoSEQ multiplex PCR, the repertoire was profiled, and TCRdb retains in-frame clones only, with some absent. The table includes 75,000 to 100,000 clones, roughly four fifths detected once. These data belong to a study of graft-versus-host responses after intestinal transplantation. Study overall: Recipients got multivisceral, liver-intestinal, or isolated intestinal transplants. Recipients uniformly received anti-thymocyte globulin induction, followed by tacrolimus and steroids for around 3 years.

This CDR3 has 16 residues. V lost 5 bases and J lost 5, with 19 bases in between. Looked up from germline, CDR1 is MDHEN and CDR2 is SYDVKM. Study-level findings and limits: Recipient marrow harbored GvH clones, some of which surfaced first in ileum or blood.

The rearrangement uses TRBV28 and TRBJ2-4; D is possibly TRBD1 or TRBD2 (5 bases each). This specimen was unstimulated CD8+ T cells sorted from spleen or lymph node cells, taken before intestinal transplant. This sequence was found in a human donor who received an intestinal transplant. The CDR3 loop is CASSVLTPGPENIQYF. DNA for the CDR3: TGTGCCAGCAGTGTACTAACCCCGGGACCCGAAAACATTCAGTACTTC. Full variable domain (rest looked up from reference TRBV28 and TRBJ2-4): DVKVTQSSRYLVKRTGEKVFLECVQDMDHENMFWYRQDPGLGLRLIYFSYDVKMKEKGDIPEGYSVSREKKERFSLILESASTNQTSMYLCASSVLTPGPENIQYFGAGTRLSVL.